What follows describes a single T cell receptor (beta chain). Trimming stripped 0 bases from V and 5 bases from J, with 17 bases between. CDR3 length: 16 amino acids. Germline assignment: CDR1 SGHRS and CDR2 YFSETQ. The data derive from a study of blood T cell repertoires in COVID-19. In the study overall: From the United States, Italy and Spain came samples of acute and convalescent COVID-19. Sources were T cells, B-cell-depleted T cells, or PBMCs; the material itself was cDNA or gDNA.

How the authors handled the data: Researchers report that nucleated cell counts were estimated from reference gene primer amplification. Sequencing was performed with immunoSEQ multiplex PCR; in TCRdb, only in-frame clones are kept and a portion is missing. Clonal size and the V and J genes are those of that table, whereas D and trimming came from the DNA. The repertoire consists of some 130,000 clones, with about three quarters occurring once and the leading ten covering around 12%. This chain connects TRBV5-1 to TRBJ1-2; perhaps TRBD1 as D (5 bases). This sequence was found in an elderly man with acute or convalescent COVID-19. The sequencing input was peripheral blood. CDR3 coding DNA: TGCGCCAGCAGCTTGGACGTCAATACGGGGGTGTATGGCTACACCTTC. Amino acid sequence: CASSLDVNTGVYGYTF.